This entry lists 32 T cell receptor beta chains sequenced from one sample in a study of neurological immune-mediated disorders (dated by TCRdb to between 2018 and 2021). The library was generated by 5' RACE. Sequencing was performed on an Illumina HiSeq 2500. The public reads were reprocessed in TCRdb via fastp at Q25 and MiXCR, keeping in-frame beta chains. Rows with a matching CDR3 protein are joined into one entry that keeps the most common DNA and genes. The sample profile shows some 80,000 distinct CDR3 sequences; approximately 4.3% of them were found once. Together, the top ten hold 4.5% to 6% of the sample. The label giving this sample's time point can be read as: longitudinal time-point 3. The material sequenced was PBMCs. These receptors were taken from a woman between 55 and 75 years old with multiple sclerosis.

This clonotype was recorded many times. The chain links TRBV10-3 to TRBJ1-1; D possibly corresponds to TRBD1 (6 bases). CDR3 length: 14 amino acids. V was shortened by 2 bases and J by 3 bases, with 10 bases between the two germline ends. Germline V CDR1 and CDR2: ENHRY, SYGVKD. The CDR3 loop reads CAISETGSYTEAFF. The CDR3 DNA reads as TGTGCCATCAGTGAGACAGGGTCATACACTGAAGCTTTCTTT.

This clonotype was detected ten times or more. CDR3 sequence reads: CASSPMTGLNEQYF. The CDR3 DNA reads as TGTGCCAGCAGCCCGATGACAGGGTTAAACGAGCAGTACTTC. The chain joins TRBV9 to TRBJ2-7; 7 nucleotides align to TRBD1. V shed 4 bases and J 5 bases; nucleotides not matched to a gene: 9. The CDR3 covers 14 residues. Germline V CDR1 and CDR2: SGDLS, YYNGEE.

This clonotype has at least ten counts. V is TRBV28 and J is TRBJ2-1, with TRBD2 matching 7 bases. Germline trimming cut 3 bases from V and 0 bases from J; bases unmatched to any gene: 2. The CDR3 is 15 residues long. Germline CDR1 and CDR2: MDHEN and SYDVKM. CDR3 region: CASSLRGSSYNEQFF. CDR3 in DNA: TGTGCCAGCAGTTTGCGGGGGAGCTCCTACAATGAGCAGTTCTTC.

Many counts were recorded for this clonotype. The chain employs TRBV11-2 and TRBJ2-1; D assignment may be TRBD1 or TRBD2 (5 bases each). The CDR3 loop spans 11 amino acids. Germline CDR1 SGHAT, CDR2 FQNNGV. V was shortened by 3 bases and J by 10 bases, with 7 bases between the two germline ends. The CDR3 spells CASSFRDEQFF. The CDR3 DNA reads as TGTGCCAGCAGCTTTCGGGACGAGCAGTTCTTC.

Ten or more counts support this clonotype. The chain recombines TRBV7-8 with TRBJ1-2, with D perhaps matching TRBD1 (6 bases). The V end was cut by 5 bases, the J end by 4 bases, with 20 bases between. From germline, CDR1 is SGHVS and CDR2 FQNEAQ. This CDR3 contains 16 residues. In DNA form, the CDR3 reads TGTGCCAGCAGCCCCCTCGTTGGGGTAGGGGGCTATGGCTACACCTTC. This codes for CASSPLVGVGGYGYTF.

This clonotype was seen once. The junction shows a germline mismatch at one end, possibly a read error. The CDR3 spells CSATGGASTVELFF. The DNA of the CDR3 is TGCAGTGCTACTGGGGGGGCCAGCACCGTGGAGCTGTTTTTT. V is TRBV20-1 and J is TRBJ2-2, with D perhaps TRBD2 (7 bases). CDR3 length: 14 amino acids. Germline loops: CDR1 DFQATT, CDR2 SNEGSKA (reference sequence).

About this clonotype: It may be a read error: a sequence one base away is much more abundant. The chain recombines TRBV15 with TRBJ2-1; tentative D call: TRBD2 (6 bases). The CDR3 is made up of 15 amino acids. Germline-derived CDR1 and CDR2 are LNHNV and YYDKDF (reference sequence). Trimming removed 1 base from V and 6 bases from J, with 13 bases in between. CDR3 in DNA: TGTGCCACCAGCAGAGTGGGGGGTGTCTTCAATGAGCAGTTCTTC. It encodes CATSRVGGVFNEQFF.

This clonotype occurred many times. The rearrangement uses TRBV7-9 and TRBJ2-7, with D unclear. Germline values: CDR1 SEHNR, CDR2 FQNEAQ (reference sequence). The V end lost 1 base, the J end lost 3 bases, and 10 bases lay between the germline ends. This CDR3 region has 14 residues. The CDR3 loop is CASSLGQVNYEQYF. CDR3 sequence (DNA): TGTGCCAGCAGCTTAGGTCAGGTCAACTACGAGCAGTACTTC. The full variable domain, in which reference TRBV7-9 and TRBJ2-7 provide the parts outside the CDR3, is DTGVSQNPRHKITKRGQNVTFRCDPISEHNRLYWYRQTLGQGPEFLTYFQNEAQLEKSRLLSDRFSAERPKGSFSTLEIQRTEQGDSAMYLCASSLGQVNYEQYFGPGTRLTVT.

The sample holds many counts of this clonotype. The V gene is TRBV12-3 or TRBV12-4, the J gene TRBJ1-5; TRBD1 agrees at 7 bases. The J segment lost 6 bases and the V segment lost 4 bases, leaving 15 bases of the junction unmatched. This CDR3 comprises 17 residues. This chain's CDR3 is CASSSPFDREVGQPQHF. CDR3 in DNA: TGTGCCAGCAGTTCCCCCTTCGACAGGGAGGTCGGTCAGCCCCAGCATTTT.

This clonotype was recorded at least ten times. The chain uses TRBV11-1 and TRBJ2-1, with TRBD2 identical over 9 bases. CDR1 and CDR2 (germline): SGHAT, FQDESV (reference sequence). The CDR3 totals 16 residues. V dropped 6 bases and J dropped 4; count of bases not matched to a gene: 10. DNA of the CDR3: TGTGCCAGCAGTTCGGGGCTAGCGGGGAGATACAATGAGCAGTTCTTC. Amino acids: CASSSGLAGRYNEQFF. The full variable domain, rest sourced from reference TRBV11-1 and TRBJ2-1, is EAEVAQSPRYKITEKSQAVAFWCDPISGHATLYWYRQILGQGPELLVQFQDESVVDDSQLPKDRFSAERLKGVDSTLKIQPAELGDSAMYLCASSSGLAGRYNEQFFGPGTRLTVL.

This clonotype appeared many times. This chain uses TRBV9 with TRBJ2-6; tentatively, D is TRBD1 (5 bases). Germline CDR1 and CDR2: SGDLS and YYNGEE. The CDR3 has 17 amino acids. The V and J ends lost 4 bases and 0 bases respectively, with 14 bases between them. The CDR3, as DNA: TGTGCCAGCAGCTCACAGGTTGGAGACTCTGGGGCCAACGTCCTGACTTTC. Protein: CASSSQVGDSGANVLTF.

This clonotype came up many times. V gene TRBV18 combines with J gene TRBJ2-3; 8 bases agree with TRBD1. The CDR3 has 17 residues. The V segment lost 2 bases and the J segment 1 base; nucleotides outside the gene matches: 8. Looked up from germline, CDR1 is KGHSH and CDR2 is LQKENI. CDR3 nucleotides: TGTGCCAGCTCACCAATTAGAGGACAGGGAGGCACAGATACGCAGTATTTT. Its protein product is CASSPIRGQGGTDTQYF.

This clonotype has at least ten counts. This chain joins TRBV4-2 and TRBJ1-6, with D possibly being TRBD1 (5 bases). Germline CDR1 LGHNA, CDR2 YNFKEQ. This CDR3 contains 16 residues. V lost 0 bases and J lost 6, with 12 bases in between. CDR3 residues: CASSQEPAGTNSPLHF. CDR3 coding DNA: TGTGCCAGCAGCCAAGAACCGGCAGGGACTAATTCACCCCTCCACTTT.

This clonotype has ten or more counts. CDR3 sequence reads: CAISDGTANEKLFF. The DNA for the CDR3 is TGTGCCATCAGTGACGGGACTGCCAATGAAAAACTGTTTTTT. The chain has TRBV10-3 and TRBJ1-4; possible D gene TRBD1, 5 bases. CDR3 size: 14 residues. V was trimmed by 3 bases and J by 5 bases, leaving 10 bases between them. Germline CDR1 is ENHRY and CDR2 is SYGVKD.

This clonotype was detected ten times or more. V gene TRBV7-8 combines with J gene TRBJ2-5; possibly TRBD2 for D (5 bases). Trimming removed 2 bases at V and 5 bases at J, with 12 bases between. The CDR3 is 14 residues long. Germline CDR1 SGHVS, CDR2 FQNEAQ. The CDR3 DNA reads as TGTGCCAGCAGCTTAACGGCAGGACTGGAGACCCAGTACTTC. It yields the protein CASSLTAGLETQYF.

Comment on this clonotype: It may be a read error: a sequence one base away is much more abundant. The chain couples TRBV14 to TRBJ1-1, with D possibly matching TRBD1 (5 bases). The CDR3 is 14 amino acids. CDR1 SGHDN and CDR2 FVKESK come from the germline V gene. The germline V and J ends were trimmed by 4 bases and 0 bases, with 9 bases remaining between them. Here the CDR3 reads CASSRQSMNTEAFF. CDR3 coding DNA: TGTGCCAGCAGCCGACAGTCGATGAACACTGAAGCTTTCTTT.

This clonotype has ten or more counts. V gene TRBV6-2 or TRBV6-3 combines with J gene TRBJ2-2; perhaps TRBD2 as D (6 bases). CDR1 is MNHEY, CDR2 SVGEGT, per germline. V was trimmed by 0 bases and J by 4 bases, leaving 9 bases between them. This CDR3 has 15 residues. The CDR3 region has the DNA TGTGCCAGCAGTTACTCGCTGGGGGGCACCGGGGAGCTGTTTTTT. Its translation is CASSYSLGGTGELFF.

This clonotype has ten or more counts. This CDR3 reads CSVLAGANEQFF. For the CDR3, the DNA is TGCAGCGTTCTGGCAGGGGCCAATGAGCAGTTCTTC. The chain couples TRBV29-1 to TRBJ2-1, with a tentative D call TRBD1 (6 bases). Per the germline V gene, CDR1 is SQVTM and CDR2 is ANQGSEA. The CDR3 consists of 12 residues. The ends were cut back, 5 bases at V and 6 bases at J, with 11 bases in the middle.

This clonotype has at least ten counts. Written as DNA, the CDR3 is TGTGCCAGCAGGCTAGCGGGGAGTTCCTACAATGAGCAGTTCTTC. The encoded protein is CASRLAGSSYNEQFF. This sequence joins TRBV6-5 and TRBJ2-1; TRBD2 aligns across 9 bases. The CDR3 is made up of 15 amino acids. Trimming at V came to 6 bases and at J to 1 base, leaving 4 bases not matched to a gene. Germline CDR1 MNHEY, CDR2 SVGAGI.

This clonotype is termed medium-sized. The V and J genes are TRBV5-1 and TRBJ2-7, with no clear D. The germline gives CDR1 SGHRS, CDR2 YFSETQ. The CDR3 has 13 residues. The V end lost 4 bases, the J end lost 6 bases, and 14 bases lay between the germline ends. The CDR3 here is CASSKLGSGEQYF. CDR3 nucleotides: TGCGCCAGCAGCAAATTGGGCTCGGGCGAGCAGTACTTC.

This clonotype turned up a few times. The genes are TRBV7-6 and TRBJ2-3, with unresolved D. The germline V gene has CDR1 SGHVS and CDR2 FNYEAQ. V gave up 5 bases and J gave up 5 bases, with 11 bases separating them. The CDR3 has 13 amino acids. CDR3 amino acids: CASSQDLKDTQYF. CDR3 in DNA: TGTGCCAGCAGCCAAGATCTGAAAGATACGCAGTATTTT.

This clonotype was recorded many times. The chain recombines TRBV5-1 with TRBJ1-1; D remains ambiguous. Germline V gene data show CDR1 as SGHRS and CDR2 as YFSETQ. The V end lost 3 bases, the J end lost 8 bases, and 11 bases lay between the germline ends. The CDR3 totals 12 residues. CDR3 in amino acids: CASSSPSREAFF. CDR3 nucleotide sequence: TGCGCCAGCAGCTCCCCATCACGGGAAGCTTTCTTT.

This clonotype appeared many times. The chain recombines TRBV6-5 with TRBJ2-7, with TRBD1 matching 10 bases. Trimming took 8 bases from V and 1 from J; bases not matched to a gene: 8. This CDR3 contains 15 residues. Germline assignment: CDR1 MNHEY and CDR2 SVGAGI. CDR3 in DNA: TGTGCCAGCCGCCTCCGGGACAGGGGTTCCTACGAGCAGTACTTC. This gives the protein CASRLRDRGSYEQYF.

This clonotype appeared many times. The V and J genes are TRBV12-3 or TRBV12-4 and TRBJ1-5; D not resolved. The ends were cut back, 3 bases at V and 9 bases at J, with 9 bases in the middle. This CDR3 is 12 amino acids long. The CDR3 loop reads CASSFSGRPQHF. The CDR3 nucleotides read TGTGCCAGCAGTTTCTCGGGGAGGCCCCAGCATTTT.

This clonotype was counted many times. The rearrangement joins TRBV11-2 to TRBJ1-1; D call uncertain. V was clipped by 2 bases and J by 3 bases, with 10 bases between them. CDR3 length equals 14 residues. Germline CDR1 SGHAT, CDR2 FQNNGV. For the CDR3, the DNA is TGTGCCAGCAGCTTAAGGCGAGAGGACACTGAAGCTTTCTTT. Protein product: CASSLRREDTEAFF.

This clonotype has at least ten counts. The CDR3 nucleotides are TGCAGTGCTAGACCAGGGGGCTCGCAAGAGACCCAGTACTTC. Protein product: CSARPGGSQETQYF. The genes are TRBV20-1 and TRBJ2-5, with TRBD1 matching 8 bases. The germline CDR1 and CDR2 sequences are DFQATT and SNEGSKA (reference sequence). The CDR3 length is 14 residues. V lost 2 bases and J lost 2; bases outside the gene matches: 4.

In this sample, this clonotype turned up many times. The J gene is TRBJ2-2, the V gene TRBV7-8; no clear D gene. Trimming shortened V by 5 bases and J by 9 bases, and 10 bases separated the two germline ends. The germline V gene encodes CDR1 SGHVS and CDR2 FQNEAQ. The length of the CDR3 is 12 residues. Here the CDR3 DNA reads TGTGCCAGCAGCCCCTTTAATCGGGAGCTGTTTTTT. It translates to CASSPFNRELFF. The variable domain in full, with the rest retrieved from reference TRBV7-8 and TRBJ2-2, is GAGVSQSPRYKVAKRGQDVALRCDPISGHVSLFWYQQALGQGPEFLTYFQNEAQLDKSGLPSDRFFAERPEGSVSTLKIQRTQQEDSAVYLCASSPFNRELFFGEGSRLTVL.

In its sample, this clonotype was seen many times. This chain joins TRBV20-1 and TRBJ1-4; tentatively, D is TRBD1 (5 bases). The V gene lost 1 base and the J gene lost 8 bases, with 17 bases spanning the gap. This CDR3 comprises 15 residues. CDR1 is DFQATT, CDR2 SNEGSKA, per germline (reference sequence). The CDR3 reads CSARVGRGTREKLFF. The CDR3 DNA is TGCAGTGCTAGAGTGGGGCGGGGCACAAGGGAAAAACTGTTTTTT.

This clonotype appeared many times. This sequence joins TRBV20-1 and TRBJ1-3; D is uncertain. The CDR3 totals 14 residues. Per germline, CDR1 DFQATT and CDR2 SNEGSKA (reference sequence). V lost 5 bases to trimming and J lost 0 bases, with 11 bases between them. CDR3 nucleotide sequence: TGCAGTGCTCAGCTAGCCTCCTCTGGAAACACCATATATTTT. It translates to CSAQLASSGNTIYF.

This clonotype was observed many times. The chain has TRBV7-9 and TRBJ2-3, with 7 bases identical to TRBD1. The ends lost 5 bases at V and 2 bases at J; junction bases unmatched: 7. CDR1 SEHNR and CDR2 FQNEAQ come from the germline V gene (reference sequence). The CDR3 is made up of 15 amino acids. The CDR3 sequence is CASSPRDSYTDTQYF. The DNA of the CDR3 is TGTGCCAGCAGCCCCCGGGACAGTTACACAGATACGCAGTATTTT. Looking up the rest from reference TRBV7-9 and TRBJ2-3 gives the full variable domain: DTGVSQNPRHKITKRGQNVTFRCDPISEHNRLYWYRQTLGQGPEFLTYFQNEAQLEKSRLLSDRFSAERPKGSFSTLEIQRTEQGDSAMYLCASSPRDSYTDTQYFGPGTRLTVL.

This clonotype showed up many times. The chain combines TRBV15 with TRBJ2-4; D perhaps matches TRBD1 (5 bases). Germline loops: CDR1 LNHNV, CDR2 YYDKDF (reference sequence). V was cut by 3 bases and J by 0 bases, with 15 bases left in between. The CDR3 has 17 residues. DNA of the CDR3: TGTGCCACCAGCAGGGCTAGGACAAGTCTAGCCAAAAACATTCAGTACTTC. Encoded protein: CATSRARTSLAKNIQYF.

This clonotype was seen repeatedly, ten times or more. CDR3 in DNA: TGTGCCAGCAGTGAAGAGTACGAGCAGTACTTC. Translation: CASSEEYEQYF. The rearrangement links TRBV2 to TRBJ2-7, with D unclear. V dropped 1 base and J dropped 4 bases, with 2 bases sitting between them. The CDR3 consists of 11 residues. Germline V gene data show CDR1 as SNHLY and CDR2 as FYNNEI.